The rows below give T cell receptor beta chains drawn from one sample of a study of T cell repertoires in cytomegalovirus infection. TCRdb re-called the reads through MiXCR, storing one row per CDR3 protein. The sample includes 700,000 to 950,000 distinct CDR3 sequences, 32% of them seen just once. These receptors' targets are unknown. The sequencing used cultured CD8+ T cells from PBMCs, collected from culture after CMV antigen stimulation. These receptors were obtained from a human donor in good health (CMV status not recorded). Some clones in this sample may be carry-over from other donors' samples. Each CDR3 is given with its conserved first and last residue. A D gene is named only where the DNA matches it firmly. Not all rows give a size; the values are once, few, many and, for expanded clones, a class.

>TRBJ2-1|-|TRBD2|TRBV7-2
CGSSLAGGSSYNEQFF
TGTGGCAGCAGCTTAGCGGGGGGCTCCTCCTACAATGAGCAGTTCTTC
>TRBJ2-7|few|TRBD2|TRBV7-2
CASSVTGTSGEQYF
TGTGCCAGCAGCGTGACCGGGACTAGCGGGGAGCAGTACTTC
>TRBJ2-6|few|-|TRBV5-1
CASSLPTTGANVLTF
TGCGCCAGCAGTTTACCTACTACTGGGGCCAACGTCCTGACTTTC
>TRBJ2-3|-|-|TRBV7-9
CASSSEGRVPDTQYF
TGTGCCAGCAGCTCCGAGGGCAGAGTCCCAGATACGCAGTATTTT
>TRBJ2-7|few|-|TRBV29-1
CSAVTAQDYEQYF
TGCAGCGCCGTGACAGCCCAGGACTACGAGCAGTACTTC
>TRBJ2-1|few|-|TRBV27
CASSEPRLDANEQFF
TGTGCCAGCAGTGAACCACGGCTAGACGCCAATGAGCAGTTCTTC
>TRBJ1-1|-|-|TRBV6-4
CASSARGGGTEAFF
TGTGCCAGCAGTGCCCGGGGGGGGGGCACTGAAGCTTTCTTT
>TRBJ1-1|few|-|TRBV16
CASSHEGTDTEAFF
TGTGCCAGCAGCCACGAGGGGACGGACACTGAAGCTTTCTTT
>TRBJ2-2|-|-|TRBV15
CATSRERGYTGELFF
TGTGCCACCAGCAGAGAGCGTGGGTACACCGGGGAGCTGTTTTTT
>TRBJ2-1|many|TRBD1|TRBV7-9
CASSGDRSSYNEQFF
TGTGCCAGCAGCGGGGACAGGAGCTCCTACAATGAGCAGTTCTTC
>TRBJ2-5|many|TRBD2|TRBV7-2
CASSLRAGGYQETQYF
TGTGCCAGCAGCTTACGAGCGGGGGGTTACCAAGAGACCCAGTACTTC
>TRBJ1-1|-|-|TRBV11-2
CASTSGVDTEAFF
TGTGCCAGCACCTCAGGGGTGGACACTGAAGCTTTCTTT
>TRBJ2-3|few|-|TRBV13
CASADEGTDTQYF
TGTGCCAGCGCGGACGAAGGCACAGATACGCAGTATTTT
>TRBJ1-2|-|TRBD1|TRBV20-1
CSARGQGALGYTF
TGCAGTGCTAGAGGACAGGGGGCGCTTGGCTACACCTTC
>TRBJ2-3|few|-|TRBV4-1
CASSQEGGTDTQYF
TGCGCCAGCAGCCAAGAAGGCGGCACAGATACGCAGTATTTT
>TRBJ2-3|-|TRBD1|TRBV4-1
CASSPGQGRSTDTQYF
TGCGCCAGCAGCCCTGGACAGGGGAGGAGCACAGATACGCAGTATTTT
>TRBJ2-1|many|-|TRBV7-2
CASSPGPQLNEQFF
TGTGCCAGCAGCCCCGGGCCGCAACTCAATGAGCAGTTCTTC
>TRBJ2-3|few|-|TRBV5-4
CASSPVGSDTQYF
TGTGCCAGCAGCCCAGTGGGGTCAGATACGCAGTATTTT
>TRBJ1-2|-|TRBD1|TRBV15
CATSRDRQGAKPYGYTF
TGTGCCACCAGCAGAGATCGACAGGGGGCAAAACCCTATGGCTACACCTTC
>TRBJ1-6|many|TRBD1|TRBV7-2
CASRYRQGSSSYNSPLHF
TGTGCCAGCAGATACAGACAGGGGTCGAGCTCCTATAATTCACCCCTCCACTTT
>TRBJ1-1|many|-|TRBV6-5
CASRRPYASDTEAFF
TGTGCCAGCAGACGACCGTATGCCTCGGACACTGAAGCTTTCTTT
>TRBJ1-2|-|TRBD1|TRBV28
CASSKRDRTLEGYGYTF
TGTGCCAGCAGTAAGAGGGACAGGACCTTAGAAGGGTATGGCTACACCTTC
>TRBJ2-7|-|-|TRBV7-9
CASSQSVTSHYEQYF
TGTGCCAGCAGCCAGTCAGTGACTAGTCACTACGAGCAGTACTTC
>TRBJ2-1|few|TRBD2|TRBV19
CASSTSGLAGSYNEQFF
TGTGCCAGTAGCACCAGCGGGCTAGCGGGGAGCTACAATGAGCAGTTCTTC
>TRBJ2-7|-|TRBD2|TRBV6-5
CASRDGGTSYEQYF
TGTGCCAGCAGAGACGGGGGGACCTCCTACGAGCAGTACTTC
>TRBJ1-3|-|-|TRBV27
CASSLQAFSGNTIYF
TGTGCCAGCAGTTTGCAGGCCTTCTCTGGAAACACCATATATTTT
>TRBJ1-4|-|-|TRBV25-1
CASSEYFPGNNEKLFF
TGTGCCAGCAGTGAATATTTTCCAGGGAACAATGAAAAACTGTTTTTT
>TRBJ2-3|-|-|TRBV11-2
CASSFERWGTDTQYF
TGTGCCAGCAGCTTCGAACGTTGGGGTACAGATACGCAGTATTTT
>TRBJ1-3|-|TRBD1|TRBV7-9
CASSFRQGAHGNTIYF
TGTGCCAGCAGCTTCCGTCAGGGGGCACATGGAAACACCATATATTTT
>TRBJ2-1|-|TRBD2|TRBV4-3
CASSQDGVAGAYNEQFF
TGCGCCAGCAGCCAAGATGGGGTAGCGGGGGCCTACAATGAGCAGTTCTTC
>TRBJ1-2|-|-|TRBV11-1
CASSLEGTEGYGYTF
TGTGCCAGCAGCTTAGAAGGGACGGAGGGCTATGGCTACACCTTC
>TRBJ2-5|few|-|TRBV11-1
CASSPQPGIQETQYF
TGTGCCAGCAGCCCACAACCGGGCATACAAGAGACCCAGTACTTC
>TRBJ2-1|-|TRBD2|TRBV5-1
CASSKGTSWVENEQFF
TGCGCCAGCAGCAAAGGGACTAGCTGGGTGGAAAATGAGCAGTTCTTC
>TRBJ2-2|-|-|TRBV4-1
CASSQTELGTGELFF
TGCGCCAGCAGCCAGACAGAACTCGGCACCGGGGAGCTGTTTTTT
>TRBJ2-2|-|TRBD1|TRBV12-3/TRBV12-4
CASTPKGDRFSSGELFF
TGTGCCAGCACCCCTAAGGGGGACAGATTCAGCAGCGGGGAGCTGTTTTTT
>TRBJ1-5|many|-|TRBV6-2/TRBV6-3
CASSYLGGRQPQHF
TGTGCCAGCAGTTACCTTGGGGGCAGACAGCCCCAGCATTTT
>TRBJ1-1|many|-|TRBV7-8
CASSRPGGGTEAFF
TGTGCCAGCAGCCGACCGGGAGGGGGCACTGAAGCTTTCTTT
>TRBJ1-3|-|TRBD1|TRBV15
CATSPGQGANTIYF
TGTGCCACCAGCCCGGGACAGGGGGCGAACACCATATATTTT
>TRBJ2-5|few|-|TRBV2
CAISDPGSETQYF
TGTGCCATTTCGGACCCTGGTTCAGAGACCCAGTACTTC
>TRBJ1-2|few|-|TRBV7-9
CASSLDRAGYTF
TGTGCCAGCAGCTTAGACAGGGCTGGCTACACCTTC
>TRBJ2-2|-|-|TRBV2
CASSDPVKGYTGELFF
TGTGCCAGCAGTGACCCGGTCAAGGGTTACACCGGGGAGCTGTTTTTT
>TRBJ1-3|-|-|TRBV6-1
CASRTSGNTIYF
TGTGCCAGCAGGACTTCTGGAAACACCATATATTTT
>TRBJ1-1|few|-|TRBV5-6
CASSLEGRTEAFF
TGTGCCAGCAGCTTGGAGGGAAGGACTGAAGCTTTCTTT
>TRBJ2-1|-|-|TRBV5-4
CASSSSSDAFNEQFF
TGTGCCAGCAGCTCCTCTAGCGACGCCTTCAATGAGCAGTTCTTC
>TRBJ2-1|-|-|TRBV7-8
CASSLGADRFF
TGTGCCAGCAGCTTAGGGGCAGATCGGTTCTTC
>TRBJ1-1|-|-|TRBV7-5
CISVSEAYGGSETEAFF
-
>TRBJ2-5|-|TRBD1|TRBV27
CASSSHRGQETQYF
TGTGCCAGCAGTTCCCACAGGGGGCAAGAGACCCAGTACTTC
>TRBJ2-3|few|TRBD1|TRBV27
CASGRTGGTDTQYF
TGTGCCAGCGGAAGGACAGGGGGGACAGATACGCAGTATTTT
>TRBJ2-5|few|-|TRBV12-3/TRBV12-4
CASSFVWQGTQYF
TGTGCCAGCAGTTTCGTGTGGCAGGGAACCCAGTACTTC